A selection of T cell receptor beta chains follows, all from one sample in a study of T cell changes during pregnancy in multiple sclerosis. The repertoire was sequenced with immunoSEQ multiplex PCR; TCRdb's copy has only in-frame clones and lacks some. The sample records about 34,000 clones, about 87% being singletons. The input for sequencing was CD8+ T cells from peripheral blood mononuclear cells, taken in the third trimester of pregnancy. All receptors come from a female donor with multiple sclerosis, enrolled in a pregnancy study. Both conserved end residues are part of each CDR3. Fields, in order: J gene, V gene, clone size, D gene, CDR3 DNA, CDR3 protein. The D gene is left open where the match is weak. Clone size is shown for a subset of rows, as once, few, many or a class of expanded clone.

TRBJ2-7,TRBV4-2,NA,NA,TGTGCCAGCAGCAAGGGGGACGCTGCGGGGGACGAGCAGTACTTC,CASSKGDAAGDEQYF
TRBJ2-3,TRBV18,NA,TRBD1,TGTGCCAGCTCAACCCGGACAGGGAGTACAGATACGCAGTATTTT,CASSTRTGSTDTQYF
TRBJ2-3,TRBV12-5,NA,TRBD1,TGTGCTAGTGGTTTAAGGGGGCGCACAGATACGCAGTATTTT,CASGLRGRTDTQYF
TRBJ2-3,TRBV18,NA,TRBD2,TGTGCCAGCTCACCACCGAAGACTAGCTCGTCGGATACGCAGTATTTT,CASSPPKTSSSDTQYF
TRBJ2-7,TRBV6-5,NA,NA,TGTGCCAGCAGTTACTCGGGGGACATGGGCGAGCAGTACTTC,CASSYSGDMGEQYF
TRBJ2-6,TRBV7-3,NA,TRBD1,TGTGCCAGCAGCTTAACCGGGACAGGGTACTCTGGGGCCAACGTCCTGACTTTC,CASSLTGTGYSGANVLTF
TRBJ2-2,TRBV19,NA,NA,TGTGCCAGTAGTATCGAACTAGCAGGGGAGCTGTTTTTT,CASSIELAGELFF
TRBJ1-1,TRBV19,NA,NA,TGTGCCAGTAGTAGCAACGGGGTTCGGAGGAACACTGAAGCTTTCTTT,CASSSNGVRRNTEAFF
TRBJ1-1,TRBV30,NA,NA,TGTGCCTGGAACCAGGGCAGTAACATGAACACTGAAGCTTTCTTT,CAWNQGSNMNTEAFF
TRBJ2-1,TRBV4-3,NA,NA,TGCGCCAGCAGCCTTGGAGGAGGGGAGCAGTTCTTC,CASSLGGGEQFF
TRBJ1-4,TRBV19,NA,NA,TGTGCCAGTACCAATAGGAACAGCCAGAATGAAAAACTGTTTTTT,CASTNRNSQNEKLFF
TRBJ2-1,TRBV7-3,NA,TRBD2,TGTGCCAGCAGGGCGGGACTAGCTCAGGAGCAGTTCTTC,CASRAGLAQEQFF
TRBJ1-1,TRBV27,NA,NA,TGTGCCACTAAGGATGTTGGGGGCGGTGAAGCTTTCTTT,CATKDVGGGEAFF
TRBJ1-1,TRBV9,NA,NA,TGTGCCAGCAGCGTAGAAGCAGGGCAGAATGAAGCTTTCTTT,CASSVEAGQNEAFF
TRBJ1-1,TRBV30,NA,NA,TGTGCCTGGAGTCAGGGGTTTGAAACTTTCTTT,CAWSQGFETFF
TRBJ2-7,TRBV6-1,NA,TRBD2,TGTGCCAGCTCGCCGACTAGCGGGGGGTATTACGAGCAGTACTTC,CASSPTSGGYYEQYF
TRBJ1-5,TRBV7-6,NA,NA,TGTGCCAGCAGCTTAGCCGCGGGTGAAAGCAATCAGCCCCAGCATTTT,CASSLAAGESNQPQHF
TRBJ2-7,TRBV9,NA,TRBD2,TGTGCCAGCAGCGCTGGGGGGGGATTTTCCTCCGAGCAGTACTTC,CASSAGGGFSSEQYF
TRBJ1-1,TRBV7-9,NA,NA,TGTGCCAGCAGCCCCCCGGTTGGTGACACTGAAGCTTTCTTT,CASSPPVGDTEAFF
TRBJ2-3,TRBV10-3,NA,TRBD2,TGTGCCATCAGTGAGGCAACTAGCGTCCATGGGACAGATACGCAGTATTTT,CAISEATSVHGTDTQYF
TRBJ1-4,TRBV7-2,once,NA,TGTGCCAGCGGCTCCAGGGGTAATGAAAAACTGTTTTTT,CASGSRGNEKLFF
TRBJ2-7,TRBV2,NA,TRBD1,TGTGCCAGCAGTGAAGGCGGGGACAGGGGCTCCTACGAGCAGTACTTC,CASSEGGDRGSYEQYF
TRBJ2-3,TRBV5-6,NA,TRBD2,TGTGCCAGCAGGGACCCGACTAGCGGGGATACGCAGTATTTT,CASRDPTSGDTQYF
TRBJ1-1,TRBV6-1,NA,NA,TGTGCCAGCAACCCGAGGAAAGAACTTGAAGCTTTCTTT,CASNPRKELEAFF
TRBJ1-1,TRBV27,NA,NA,TGTGCCAGCAGTCCCATCCCAACAGGTTCGAACACTGAAGCTTTCTTT,CASSPIPTGSNTEAFF
TRBJ2-5,TRBV2,NA,TRBD2,TGTGCCAGCAGTGAACCCGGACTAGCGGGGCCGACCCAGTACTTC,CASSEPGLAGPTQYF
TRBJ1-5,TRBV4-1,NA,NA,TGCGCCAGCAGCCAAGCCCAGTGGGGCGATCAGCCCCAGCATTTT,CASSQAQWGDQPQHF
TRBJ1-3,TRBV4-3,NA,NA,TGCGCCAGCAGCCAAGATTTGGATCAGCGCTCTGGAAACACCATATATTTT,CASSQDLDQRSGNTIYF
TRBJ2-1,TRBV4-3,NA,TRBD2,TGCGCCAGCAGCCAAGACGGAAGCGGGGGTTACAATGAGCAGTTCTTC,CASSQDGSGGYNEQFF
TRBJ2-7,TRBV11-2,NA,TRBD2,TGTGCCAGCAGCCTACGACCTAGACCTAGCGGGGAAAACTACGAGCAGTACTTC,CASSLRPRPSGENYEQYF
TRBJ2-5,TRBV6-5,NA,TRBD2,TGTGCCAGCACCGCCCGCGGGGGAACTCAAGAGACCCAGTACTTC,CASTARGGTQETQYF
TRBJ2-7,TRBV7-2,NA,NA,TGTGCCAGCAGCCGTAGCTACGAGCAGTACTTC,CASSRSYEQYF
TRBJ1-5,TRBV6-1,NA,TRBD1,TGTGCCAGCAGTGCCGGACAGGGTAATCAGCCCCAGCATTTT,CASSAGQGNQPQHF
TRBJ2-7,TRBV9,NA,TRBD1,TGTGCCAGCAGCGTTTTCCGGGACAGCCTCCACGAGCAGTACTTC,CASSVFRDSLHEQYF
TRBJ2-1,TRBV7-3,NA,TRBD2,TGTGCCAGCAGCTTACGGGCGGGGGGAACCTACAATGAGCAGTTCTTC,CASSLRAGGTYNEQFF
TRBJ2-7,TRBV29-1,once,NA,TGCAGCGTTGAGGGCTACTCCTACGAGCAGTACTTC,CSVEGYSYEQYF
TRBJ2-5,TRBV2,NA,TRBD2,TGTGCCAGCAACGGACTAGCGGGGACAGAGACCCAGTACTTC,CASNGLAGTETQYF
TRBJ2-1,TRBV7-6,NA,NA,TGTGCCAGCAGCTTAGGCGAGTATTACAATGAGCAGTTCTTC,CASSLGEYYNEQFF
TRBJ2-3,TRBV5-6,NA,TRBD2,TGTGCCAGCAGCTTCATCAAAGCGGGGGGCACAGATACGCAGTATTTT,CASSFIKAGGTDTQYF
TRBJ2-7,TRBV4-1,few,TRBD1,TGCGCCAGCAGCCAAGGACAGGGGGCCGGGGAGCAGTACTTC,CASSQGQGAGEQYF
TRBJ1-1,TRBV2,NA,TRBD1,TGTGCCAGCACCGAGACAGGGGGCGTTAAGACTGAAGCTTTCTTT,CASTETGGVKTEAFF
TRBJ1-4,TRBV27,NA,TRBD1,TGTGCCAGCACTCCCAAATTCCTCCGGGACAGGGTAACAACTAATGAAAAACTGTTTTTT,CASTPKFLRDRVTTNEKLFF